This record looks at one T cell receptor (beta chain) sequence and its context. This entry comes from a study of blood T cell repertoires in COVID-19. Background on the study: The study drew acute and convalescent COVID-19 samples from the United States, Italy and Spain. PBMCs, B-cell-depleted T cells, or T cells were the source of the cDNA or gDNA that made up the material.

Original processing methods: Amplification of reference gene primers provided the estimated nucleated cell counts. Produced via immunoSEQ multiplex PCR; TCRdb's table is partial and in-frame only. For V, J and clone size, that table is used; D and trimming come from the DNA. The sample carries over 75,000 clones, 65% to 80% recorded once. Sequenced sample: peripheral blood. The sequence was obtained from a man between 65 and 85 years old with acute or convalescent COVID-19.

CDR3 bases: TGTGCCAGTAGGCCCCTAGCGGGGGGGTATGAGCAGTTCTTC. Its translation: CASRPLAGGYEQFF. The chain combines TRBV19 with TRBJ2-1; TRBD2 aligns across 12 bases. V gave up 6 bases and J gave up 8 bases; unmatched junction bases: 5. Germline values: CDR1 LNHDA, CDR2 SQIVND (reference sequence). The CDR3 is 14 residues long.